The entry below gives a single T cell receptor (beta chain) sequence along with its context. It was with 60 Vbeta and 13 Jbeta primers that the PCR ran. This table comes from immunoSEQ multiplex PCR, and its TCRdb copy is limited to in-frame clones, with some not included. Found here are more than 95,000 clones, roughly 79% of them singletons; the top ten hold roughly 6.2%. The entry originates in a study of cytomegalovirus exposure and HLA in healthy donors. Germline loops: CDR1 MDHEN, CDR2 SYDVKM. The V end was cut by 2 bases, the J end by 7 bases, with 14 bases between. This CDR3 contains 15 residues.

This clonotype originated in a man aged 55 to 70 in good health and CMV-seropositive. The V gene is TRBV28, the J gene TRBJ1-4, with a possible D match to TRBD1 (5 bases). The sample comprised PBMCs. The CDR3 is CASSLGGAPTEKLFF. Here the CDR3 DNA reads TGTGCCAGCAGTTTAGGAGGGGCTCCGACTGAAAAACTGTTTTTT.